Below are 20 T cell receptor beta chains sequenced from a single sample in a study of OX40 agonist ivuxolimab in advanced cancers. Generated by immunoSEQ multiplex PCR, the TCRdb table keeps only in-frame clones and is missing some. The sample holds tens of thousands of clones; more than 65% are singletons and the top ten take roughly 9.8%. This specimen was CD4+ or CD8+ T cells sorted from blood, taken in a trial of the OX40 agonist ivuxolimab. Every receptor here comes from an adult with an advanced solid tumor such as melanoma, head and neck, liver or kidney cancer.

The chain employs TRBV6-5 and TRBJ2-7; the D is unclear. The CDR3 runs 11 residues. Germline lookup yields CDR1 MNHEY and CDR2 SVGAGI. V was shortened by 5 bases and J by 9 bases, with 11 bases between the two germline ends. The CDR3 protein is CASSEYLGQYF. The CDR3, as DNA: TGTGCCAGCAGTGAATATTTAGGGCAGTACTTC.

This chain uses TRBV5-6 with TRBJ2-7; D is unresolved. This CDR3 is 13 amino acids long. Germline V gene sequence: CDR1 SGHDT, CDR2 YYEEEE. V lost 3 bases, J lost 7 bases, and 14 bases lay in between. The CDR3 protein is CASSSTAHREQYF. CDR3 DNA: TGTGCCAGCAGCTCCACGGCGCATCGGGAGCAGTACTTC.

In DNA, the CDR3 is TGTGCCAGACAGGGGGCAAACTATGGCTACACCTTC. Residues: CARQGANYGYTF. The chain employs TRBV2 and TRBJ1-2, with 9 bases identical to TRBD1. V trimming: 9 bases; J trimming: 2 bases; junction bases outside the gene matches: 1. The CDR3 runs 12 residues. Germline CDR1 reads SNHLY; CDR2 reads FYNNEI.

In nucleotides, the CDR3 is TGCAGCGTTGTAGGGCGGGACCAAGAGACCCAGTACTTC. It translates to CSVVGRDQETQYF. V gene TRBV29-1 combines with J gene TRBJ2-5; D possibly corresponds to TRBD2 (5 bases). Germline V gene sequence: CDR1 SQVTM, CDR2 ANQGSEA. The CDR3 runs to 13 residues. V lost 4 bases, J lost 0 bases, and 9 bases lay in between.

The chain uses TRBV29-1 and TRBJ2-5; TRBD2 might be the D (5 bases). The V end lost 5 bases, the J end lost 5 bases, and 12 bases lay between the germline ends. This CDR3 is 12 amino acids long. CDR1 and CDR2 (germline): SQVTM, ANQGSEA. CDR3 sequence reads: CSVRRAEETQYF. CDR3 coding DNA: TGCAGCGTTCGGCGGGCGGAGGAGACCCAGTACTTC.

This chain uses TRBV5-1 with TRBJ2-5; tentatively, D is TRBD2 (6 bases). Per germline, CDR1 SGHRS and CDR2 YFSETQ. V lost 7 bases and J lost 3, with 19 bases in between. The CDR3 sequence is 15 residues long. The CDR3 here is CASAVMPSGEETQYF. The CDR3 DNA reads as TGCGCCAGCGCCGTTATGCCATCGGGGGAAGAGACCCAGTACTTC.

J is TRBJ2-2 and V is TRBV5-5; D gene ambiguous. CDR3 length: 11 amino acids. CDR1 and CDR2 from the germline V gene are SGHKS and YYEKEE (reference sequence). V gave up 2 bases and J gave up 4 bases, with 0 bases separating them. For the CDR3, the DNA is TGTGCCAGCAGCTTCACCGGGGAGCTGTTTTTT. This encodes CASSFTGELFF.

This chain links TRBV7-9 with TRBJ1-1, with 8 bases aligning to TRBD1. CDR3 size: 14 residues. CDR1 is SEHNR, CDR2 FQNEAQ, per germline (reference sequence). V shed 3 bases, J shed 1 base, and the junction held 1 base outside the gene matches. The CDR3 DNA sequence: TGTGCCAGCAGCTTTGGACAGGGGAACACTGAAGCTTTCTTT. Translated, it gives CASSFGQGNTEAFF.

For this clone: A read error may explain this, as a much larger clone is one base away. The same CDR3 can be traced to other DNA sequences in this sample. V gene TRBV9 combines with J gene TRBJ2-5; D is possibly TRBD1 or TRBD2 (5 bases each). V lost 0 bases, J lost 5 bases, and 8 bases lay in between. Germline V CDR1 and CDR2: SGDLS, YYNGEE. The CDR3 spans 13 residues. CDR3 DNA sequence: TGTGCCAGCAGCGTAGCGAGGGACGAGACCCAGTACTTC. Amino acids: CASSVARDETQYF.

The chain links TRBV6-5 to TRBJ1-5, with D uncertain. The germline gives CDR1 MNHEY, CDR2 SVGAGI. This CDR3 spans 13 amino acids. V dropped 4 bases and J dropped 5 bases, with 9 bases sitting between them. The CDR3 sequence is CASSFRLDQPQHF. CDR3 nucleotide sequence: TGTGCCAGCAGTTTCCGATTAGATCAGCCCCAGCATTTT.

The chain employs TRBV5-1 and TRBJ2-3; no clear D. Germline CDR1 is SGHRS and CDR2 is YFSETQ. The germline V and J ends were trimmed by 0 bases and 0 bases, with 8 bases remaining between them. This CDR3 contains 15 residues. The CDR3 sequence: CASSLGAVSTDTQYF. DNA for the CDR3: TGCGCCAGCAGCTTGGGGGCCGTAAGCACAGATACGCAGTATTTT.

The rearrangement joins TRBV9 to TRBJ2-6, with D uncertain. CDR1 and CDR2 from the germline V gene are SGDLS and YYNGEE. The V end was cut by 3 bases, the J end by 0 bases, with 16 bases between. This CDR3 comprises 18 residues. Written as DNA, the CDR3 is TGTGCCAGCAGCGCGAACCCGACATTCTACTCTGGGGCCAACGTCCTGACTTTC. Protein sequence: CASSANPTFYSGANVLTF.

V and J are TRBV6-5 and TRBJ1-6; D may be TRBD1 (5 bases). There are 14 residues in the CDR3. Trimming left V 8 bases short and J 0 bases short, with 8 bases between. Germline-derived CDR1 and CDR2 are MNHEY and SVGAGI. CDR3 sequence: CASRGSSYNSPLHF. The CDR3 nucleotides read TGTGCCAGCCGGGGGAGCTCCTATAATTCACCCCTCCACTTT.

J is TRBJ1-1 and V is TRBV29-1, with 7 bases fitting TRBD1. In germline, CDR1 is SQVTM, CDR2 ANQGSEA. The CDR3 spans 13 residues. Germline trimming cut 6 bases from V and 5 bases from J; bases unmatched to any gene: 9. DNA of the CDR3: TGCAGCGTCCTCAGACAGGGTGGTACTGAAGCTTTCTTT. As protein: CSVLRQGGTEAFF. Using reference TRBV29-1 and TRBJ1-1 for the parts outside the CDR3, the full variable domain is SAVISQKPSRDICQRGTSLTIQCQVDSQVTMMFWYRQQPGQSLTLIATANQGSEATYESGFVIDKFPISRPNLTFSTLTVSNMSPEDSSIYLCSVLRQGGTEAFFGQGTRLTVV.

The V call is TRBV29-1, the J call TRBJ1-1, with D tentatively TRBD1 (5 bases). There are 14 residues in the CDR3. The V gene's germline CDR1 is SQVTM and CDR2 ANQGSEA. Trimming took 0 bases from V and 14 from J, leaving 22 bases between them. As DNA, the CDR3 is TGCAGCGTTGAAGAGATTAGAGGGGCCACCGTGAGATTCTTT. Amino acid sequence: CSVEEIRGATVRFF.

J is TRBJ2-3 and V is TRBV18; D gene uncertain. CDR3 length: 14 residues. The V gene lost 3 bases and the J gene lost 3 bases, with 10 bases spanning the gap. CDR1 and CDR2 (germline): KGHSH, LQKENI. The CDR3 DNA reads TGTGCCAGCTCACCCTCACCTGAGACAGATACGCAGTATTTT. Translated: CASSPSPETDTQYF.

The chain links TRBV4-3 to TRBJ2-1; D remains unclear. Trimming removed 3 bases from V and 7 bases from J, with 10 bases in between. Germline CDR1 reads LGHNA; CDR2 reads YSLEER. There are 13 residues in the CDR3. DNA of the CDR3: TGCGCCAGCAGCCAGATATACGGTAATGAGCAGTTCTTC. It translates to CASSQIYGNEQFF.

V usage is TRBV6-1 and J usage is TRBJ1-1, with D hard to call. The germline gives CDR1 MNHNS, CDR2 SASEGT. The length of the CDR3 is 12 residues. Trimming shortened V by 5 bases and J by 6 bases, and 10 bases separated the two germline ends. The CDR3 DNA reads TGTGCCAGCAGTCAGTTGAGAGCTGAAGCTTTCTTT. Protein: CASSQLRAEAFF.

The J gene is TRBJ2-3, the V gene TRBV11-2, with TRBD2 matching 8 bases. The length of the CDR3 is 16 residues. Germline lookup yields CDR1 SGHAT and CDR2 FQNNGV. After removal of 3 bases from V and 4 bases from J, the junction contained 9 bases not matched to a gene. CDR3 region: CASSLMRAGGSDTQYF. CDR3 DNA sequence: TGTGCCAGCAGCTTGATGAGGGCGGGGGGATCAGATACGCAGTATTTT.

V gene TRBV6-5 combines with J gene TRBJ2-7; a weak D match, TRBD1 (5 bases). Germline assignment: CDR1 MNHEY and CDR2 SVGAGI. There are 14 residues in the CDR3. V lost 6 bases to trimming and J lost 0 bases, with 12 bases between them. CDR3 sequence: CASSRDSTSYEQYF. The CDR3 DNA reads TGTGCCAGCAGCCGAGACAGTACCTCCTACGAGCAGTACTTC.